This note documents a single T cell receptor (beta chain) sequence. The antigen remains undetermined. Splitting of each subset's genomic DNA was done evenly across several immunoSEQ plates. Assay used: immunoSEQ multiplex PCR; TCRdb lists only in-frame clones, some missing. The profile covers about 980,000 clones, with over 75% appearing a single time and nearly 1.5% taken by the ten largest. The data were taken from a study of shared clonotypes between healthy human individuals. Study context: CD4 naive and CD4 memory each took three plates per donor, while CD8 naive took two and CD8 memory one. General study findings and limits: Sharing across a few donors was seen in roughly 5% of naive CD4 clonotypes. Apart from blood, nothing was sampled; tissue repertoires likely differ.

Source material: memory CD4+ T cells sorted from blood. The subset is: CD45RA-negative fraction. The TCR comes from a man aged 18-30 years in good health.

CDR3 region: CASSPPGDTQYF. The CDR3 nucleotides read TGTGCCAGCAGCCCGCCGGGGGATACGCAGTATTTT. This chain uses TRBV7-9 with TRBJ2-3, with TRBD2 as a possible D gene (5 bases). Trimming pared 5 bases from V and 6 bases from J, leaving 9 bases between. Germline CDR1 and CDR2: SEHNR and FQNEAQ (reference sequence). This CDR3 spans 12 amino acids. Full variable domain (missing parts from reference TRBV7-9 and TRBJ2-3): DTGVSQNPRHKITKRGQNVTFRCDPISEHNRLYWYRQTLGQGPEFLTYFQNEAQLEKSRLLSDRFSAERPKGSFSTLEIQRTEQGDSAMYLCASSPPGDTQYFGPGTRLTVL.